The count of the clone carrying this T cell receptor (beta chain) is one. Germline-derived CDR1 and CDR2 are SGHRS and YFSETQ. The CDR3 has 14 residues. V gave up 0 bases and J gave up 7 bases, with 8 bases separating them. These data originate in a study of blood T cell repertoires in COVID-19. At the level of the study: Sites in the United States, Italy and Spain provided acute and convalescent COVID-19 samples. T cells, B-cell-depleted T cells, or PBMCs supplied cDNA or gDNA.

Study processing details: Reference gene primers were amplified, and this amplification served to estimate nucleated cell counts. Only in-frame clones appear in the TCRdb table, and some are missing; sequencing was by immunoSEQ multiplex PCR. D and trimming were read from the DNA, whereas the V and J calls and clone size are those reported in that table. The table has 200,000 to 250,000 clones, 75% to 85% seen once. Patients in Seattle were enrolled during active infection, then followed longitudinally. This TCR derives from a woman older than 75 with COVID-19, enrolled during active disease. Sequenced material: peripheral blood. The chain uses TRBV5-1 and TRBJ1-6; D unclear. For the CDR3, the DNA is TGCGCCAGCAGCTTGGGCGGTCCCAATTCACCCCTCCACTTT. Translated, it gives CASSLGGPNSPLHF.